The 32 T cell receptor beta chains below come from one sample, sequenced in a study of blood T cell repertoires in COVID-19. The assay was immunoSEQ multiplex PCR, and TCRdb's table has in-frame clones only and misses some. The repertoire holds some 200,000 clones, with 70% to 90% as singletons. Sequenced: peripheral blood. These TCRs come from a woman in her sixties with COVID-19, enrolled during active disease.

The chain joins TRBV6-5 to TRBJ1-5, with TRBD1 as a possible D gene (5 bases). The germline V gene encodes CDR1 MNHEY and CDR2 SVGAGI. The CDR3 covers 15 residues. V shed 7 bases and J shed 0 bases, with 13 bases lying between them. The CDR3 protein is CASILDRYSNQPQHF. The CDR3 DNA reads TGTGCCAGCATTCTTGACAGATATAGCAATCAGCCCCAGCATTTT.

The gene calls are TRBV4-2 and TRBJ1-6; D remains unclear. Germline V gene data show CDR1 as LGHNA and CDR2 as YNFKEQ. Trimming stripped 3 bases from V and 4 bases from J, with 4 bases between. The CDR3 has 13 amino acids. The CDR3, as DNA: TGTGCCAGCAGCCAGGCTTATAATTCACCCCTCCACTTT. It specifies CASSQAYNSPLHF.

In this sample, this clone turned up once. The sample carries other DNA sequences with the same CDR3. The chain employs TRBV30 and TRBJ1-1; D perhaps matches TRBD1 (5 bases). Germline CDR1 reads GTSNPN; CDR2 reads SVGIG (reference sequence). The CDR3 sequence is 13 residues long. V lost 5 bases to trimming and J lost 1 base, with 11 bases between them. The CDR3 region is CAWGGGGNTEAFF. As DNA, the CDR3 is TGTGCCTGGGGGGGAGGTGGGAACACTGAAGCTTTCTTT.

The chain is built from TRBV4-3 and TRBJ1-3, with D possibly matching TRBD1 (5 bases). Germline CDR1 and CDR2: LGHNA and YSLEER. The CDR3 consists of 15 residues. Trimming took off 1 base at V and 0 bases at J, with 7 bases between the two ends. In nucleotides, the CDR3 is TGCGCCAGCAGCCAAGGGGGGGGCTCTGGAAACACCATATATTTT. Translating gives CASSQGGGSGNTIYF.

The chain employs TRBV6-2 or TRBV6-3 and TRBJ1-1; unclear D gene. This CDR3 spans 16 amino acids. With 0 bases removed from V and 4 bases from J, the gap between germline ends came to 15 bases. CDR1 and CDR2 from the germline V gene are MNHEY and SVGEGT. CDR3 amino acids: CASSYSPGRTSTEAFF. In DNA form, the CDR3 reads TGTGCCAGCAGTTACTCCCCAGGCCGAACCTCCACTGAAGCTTTCTTT.

The chain is built from TRBV28 and TRBJ2-3, with 9 bases fitting TRBD1. J was trimmed by 2 bases and V by 8 bases; bases with no gene match: 8. The CDR3 extends over 15 amino acids. CDR1 is MDHEN and CDR2 is SYDVKM in the germline V gene. The CDR3 spells CASDTGTGNTDTQYF. The CDR3 DNA reads as TGTGCCAGCGATACCGGGACAGGGAACACAGATACGCAGTATTTT.

As for this clone: At one end, the junction sequence differs from germline, possibly due to a read error. The rearrangement uses TRBV6-2 or TRBV6-3 and TRBJ1-2; 7 bases agree with TRBD1. Germline V CDR1 and CDR2: MNHEY, SVGEGT. The length of the CDR3 is 13 residues. The CDR3 here is CASSYLGQAVGFF. The CDR3 bases are TGTGCCAGCAGTTACCTCGGACAGGCAGTTGGCTTCTTC.

This chain connects TRBV2 to TRBJ1-2, with 8 bases lining up with TRBD1. V was pared by 8 bases and J by 8 bases, with 13 bases of the junction left unmatched. Per the germline V gene, CDR1 is SNHLY and CDR2 is FYNNEI. The CDR3 contains 14 residues. CDR3 DNA sequence: TGTGCCAGCTCCCTGGACAGGGCGGGCTACGGCTACACCTTC. As protein: CASSLDRAGYGYTF.

V and J are TRBV11-3 and TRBJ2-5; D remains unclear. The CDR3 runs to 16 residues. V was trimmed by 1 base and J by 7 bases, leaving 19 bases between them. Germline CDR1 reads SGHNT; CDR2 reads YENEEA. As DNA, the CDR3 is TGTGCCAGCAGCTTAGTGGCGACTTCGCCCCTCGGGACCCAGTACTTC. It encodes CASSLVATSPLGTQYF.

The chain recombines TRBV30 with TRBJ2-1; possible D gene TRBD2, 5 bases. This CDR3 spans 13 amino acids. Trimming removed 0 bases from V and 9 bases from J, with 12 bases in between. The germline V gene encodes CDR1 GTSNPN and CDR2 SVGIG (reference sequence). CDR3 in DNA: TGTGCCTGGAGTGTACTAGGCCCAGGTGAGCAGTTCTTC. It is translated as CAWSVLGPGEQFF.

The J gene is TRBJ2-2, the V gene TRBV7-9; no clear D. This CDR3 is built from 13 residues. Trimming pared 1 base from V and 9 bases from J, leaving 9 bases between. Looked up from germline, CDR1 is SEHNR and CDR2 is FQNEAQ (reference sequence). CDR3 amino acids: CASSLVASRELFF. The CDR3 coding sequence is TGTGCCAGCAGCTTAGTTGCGTCTCGGGAGCTGTTTTTT.

The chain recombines TRBV2 with TRBJ1-3; the D is unclear. Germline CDR1 reads SNHLY; CDR2 reads FYNNEI. The CDR3 spans 13 residues. Trimming removed 6 bases at V and 7 bases at J, with 13 bases between. Here the CDR3 reads CASSVSGGNTIYF. The CDR3 DNA follows: TGTGCCAGCAGCGTATCTGGAGGGAACACCATATATTTT.

This clone was seen only a few times. The chain uses TRBV5-5 and TRBJ1-5, with a tentative D call TRBD1 (5 bases). Per germline, CDR1 SGHKS and CDR2 YYEKEE (reference sequence). The CDR3 contains 14 residues. The V end lost 4 bases, the J end lost 0 bases, and 8 bases lay between the germline ends. CDR3 sequence: CASSRQISNQPQHF. The CDR3, as DNA: TGTGCCAGCAGCCGACAGATTAGCAATCAGCCCCAGCATTTT.

This clone was detected once. The chain combines TRBV27 with TRBJ1-3; D unresolved. The germline gives CDR1 MNHEY, CDR2 SMNVEV (reference sequence). CDR3 size: 15 residues. V lost 0 bases to trimming and J lost 4 bases, with 10 bases between them. The CDR3: CASSLSKQQGNTIYF. The CDR3, as DNA: TGTGCCAGCAGTTTATCGAAACAGCAAGGAAACACCATATATTTT.

The gene calls are TRBV27 and TRBJ2-7; TRBD2 matches at 8 bases. The CDR3 loop spans 14 amino acids. Trimming cost V 3 bases and J 6 bases; bases outside gene matches: 7. The germline V gene has CDR1 MNHEY and CDR2 SMNVEV (reference sequence). This CDR3 reads CASSLKREPREQYF. CDR3 DNA: TGTGCCAGCAGTTTGAAGCGGGAGCCTCGCGAGCAGTACTTC.

The chain is built from TRBV11-2 and TRBJ2-2; 13 bases are a match to TRBD2. Germline lookup yields CDR1 SGHAT and CDR2 FQNNGV. After removal of 7 bases from V and 6 bases from J, the junction contained 5 bases not matched to a gene. The CDR3 is 15 residues long. The CDR3 is CASIRTSGSSGELFF. CDR3 coding DNA: TGTGCCAGCATCCGGACTAGCGGGAGTTCCGGGGAGCTGTTTTTT.

DNA of the CDR3: TGCGCCAGCAGCTCCACAGGGACCTACTATGAAAAACTGTTTTTT. This encodes CASSSTGTYYEKLFF. The gene calls are TRBV5-1 and TRBJ1-4, with D possibly matching TRBD1 (6 bases). The CDR3 covers 15 residues. With 3 bases removed from V and 6 bases from J, the gap between germline ends came to 15 bases. Germline V CDR1 and CDR2: SGHRS, YFSETQ.

This chain joins TRBV6-5 and TRBJ2-1; possibly TRBD2 for D (6 bases). Germline V CDR1 and CDR2: MNHEY, SVGAGI. Trimming took 6 bases from V and 5 from J, leaving 17 bases between them. The length of the CDR3 is 15 residues. The CDR3 nucleotides read TGTGCCAGCAGACGCTCGGGACTCCCCAACAATGAGCAGTTCTTC. This translates into CASRRSGLPNNEQFF.

The rearrangement joins TRBV18 to TRBJ2-2, with a weak D call TRBD1 (6 bases). Germline CDR1 reads KGHSH; CDR2 reads LQKENI. CDR3 length: 16 residues. V shed 6 bases and J shed 1 base, with 15 bases lying between them. Here the CDR3 DNA reads TGTGCCAGCTCGCCCTACACGACAGGGAACACCGGGGAGCTGTTTTTT. Translating gives CASSPYTTGNTGELFF.

J is TRBJ2-2 and V is TRBV7-3, with 7 bases lining up with TRBD2. The V gene's germline CDR1 is SGHTA and CDR2 FQGTGA. The CDR3 sequence is 17 residues long. Losses at the gene ends were 3 bases for V and 1 base for J; bases not matched to a gene: 8. The CDR3 DNA is TGTGCCAGCAGCTTTAAGAGTGAGCGGGAGAACACCGGGGAGCTGTTTTTT. It specifies CASSFKSERENTGELFF.

The V gene is TRBV9, the J gene TRBJ1-2; 8 positions match TRBD1. The CDR3 contains 16 residues. V lost 3 bases, J lost 5 bases, and 12 bases stayed unmatched. Germline lookup yields CDR1 SGDLS and CDR2 YYNGEE. CDR3: CASSEQGARFTYGYTF. The CDR3 region has the DNA TGTGCCAGCAGCGAGCAGGGGGCTCGGTTCACGTATGGCTACACCTTC.

V and J are TRBV28 and TRBJ2-3; possibly TRBD1 for D (6 bases). Germline V CDR1 and CDR2: MDHEN, SYDVKM. The CDR3 contains 20 residues. Trimming shortened V by 5 bases and J by 0 bases, and 27 bases separated the two germline ends. This CDR3 reads CASSLDRDTEVTPSTDTQYF. DNA for the CDR3: TGTGCCAGCAGTCTCGACCGGGACACGGAAGTGACGCCTAGCACAGATACGCAGTATTTT.

J is TRBJ1-5 and V is TRBV7-2, with D unclear. Germline V gene lookup returns CDR1 SGHTA and CDR2 FQGNSA. The CDR3 has 15 residues. Between the trimmed V and J ends, which lost 4 bases and 4 bases, there was a span of 14 bases. The CDR3 nucleotides read TGTGCCAGCAGCTCCCCCGGGAGACCTAATCAGCCCCAGCATTTT. This encodes CASSSPGRPNQPQHF.

The CDR3 protein is CASSEDRLRSGYTF. The DNA of the CDR3 is TGTGCCAGCAGCGAGGACAGGTTGCGTTCTGGCTACACCTTC. The chain joins TRBV2 to TRBJ1-2, with 7 bases aligning to TRBD1. This CDR3 has 14 residues. V dropped 6 bases and J dropped 7; count of bases not matched to a gene: 11. CDR1 is SNHLY, CDR2 FYNNEI, per germline.

CDR3 sequence reads: CASSEGGGNSYEQYF. The CDR3 coding sequence is TGCGCCAGCAGTGAGGGGGGGGGCAACTCCTACGAGCAGTACTTC. This chain uses TRBV10-1 with TRBJ2-7; D may be TRBD2 (7 bases). Looked up from germline, CDR1 is WNHNN and CDR2 is SYGVQD (reference sequence). Trimming took 2 bases from V and 0 from J, leaving 11 bases between them. CDR3 length: 15 residues.

The chain is built from TRBV27 and TRBJ1-5; 8 bases fit TRBD1. Germline V gene sequence: CDR1 MNHEY, CDR2 SMNVEV (reference sequence). The CDR3 consists of 17 residues. The trim removed 6 bases at V and 0 bases at J, leaving 10 bases unmatched. As DNA, the CDR3 is TGTGCCAGCAGGAGGACAGGGAATTTCAATAGCAATCAGCCCCAGCATTTT. Its protein product is CASRRTGNFNSNQPQHF.

The J gene is TRBJ2-3, the V gene TRBV4-1, with 12 nucleotides matching TRBD1. V shed 4 bases and J 6 bases; nucleotides not matched to a gene: 8. Per germline, CDR1 MGHRA and CDR2 YSYEKL. The CDR3 sequence is 16 residues long. The CDR3 here is CASSRFGTGGPDTQYF. CDR3 nucleotides: TGCGCCAGCAGCCGCTTCGGGACAGGGGGCCCCGATACGCAGTATTTT.

The gene calls are TRBV12-3 or TRBV12-4 and TRBJ1-2; 9 nucleotides agree with TRBD1. After removal of 5 bases from V and 6 bases from J, the junction contained 4 bases not matched to a gene. The CDR3 contains 13 residues. CDR3 protein: CASSAGTGHGYTF. The CDR3 nucleotides read TGTGCCAGCAGTGCCGGGACAGGGCATGGCTACACCTTC.

The chain uses TRBV4-3 and TRBJ2-7, with TRBD2 as a possible D gene (5 bases). Per germline, CDR1 LGHNA and CDR2 YSLEER. V shed 4 bases and J shed 0 bases, with 13 bases lying between them. The CDR3 consists of 15 residues. The CDR3 DNA reads as TGCGCCAGCAGCCTCCGGTCGGGGTTCTCCTACGAGCAGTACTTC. As protein: CASSLRSGFSYEQYF.

This clone was recorded once. This chain joins TRBV19 and TRBJ1-2; 8 bases line up with TRBD1. The CDR3 sequence is 13 residues long. J lost 8 bases, V lost 2 bases, and 4 bases had no gene match. Germline CDR1 and CDR2: LNHDA and SQIVND (reference sequence). The CDR3 spells CASSIQGARGYTF. CDR3 nucleotides: TGTGCCAGTAGTATACAGGGGGCGCGGGGCTACACCTTC.

The J gene is TRBJ1-2, the V gene TRBV19; a weak D match, TRBD1 (5 bases). The CDR3 length is 18 residues. CDR1 and CDR2 (germline): LNHDA, SQIVND (reference sequence). Between the trimmed V and J ends, which lost 9 bases and 3 bases, there was a span of 29 bases. For the CDR3, the DNA is TGTGCCAGCACCGCCGGGAGACAGCGGGTCATGAGAGACTATGGCTACACCTTC. Its protein product is CASTAGRQRVMRDYGYTF.

The genes are TRBV11-3 and TRBJ2-2; 10 positions match TRBD2. Trimming at V came to 5 bases and at J to 4 bases, leaving 10 bases not matched to a gene. The CDR3 is made up of 17 amino acids. In germline, CDR1 is SGHNT, CDR2 YENEEA. The CDR3 DNA follows: TGTGCCAGCAGCCCGGGGACTAGCGTGCTTCTCACCGGGGAGCTGTTTTTT. Translating it yields CASSPGTSVLLTGELFF.